This note documents a single T cell receptor (beta chain) sequence. This entry is derived from a study of cytomegalovirus exposure and HLA in healthy donors. The PCR employed 60 Vbeta primers together with 13 Jbeta primers. Sequencing was performed with immunoSEQ multiplex PCR; in TCRdb, only in-frame clones are kept and a portion is missing. The sample has about 86,000 clones, more than 65% seen once; the top ten hold around 8.4%. Source material: PBMCs. This sequence originates from a man aged 55-75 years in good health and CMV-seronegative.

CDR3 DNA: TGTGCCTGGACCGGGGGGCTAGCGGGGCTCCAAGAGACCCAGTACTTC. This codes for CAWTGGLAGLQETQYF. This chain links TRBV30 with TRBJ2-5; 9 bases are shared with TRBD2. V lost 4 bases and J lost 1; bases outside the gene matches: 10. Looked up from germline, CDR1 is GTSNPN and CDR2 is SVGIG (reference sequence). CDR3 length: 16 residues.